This is a list of T cell receptor beta chains from one sample in a study of molecular identifiers for immune sequencing clone quantification. TCRdb fed the PCR reads into MiXCR, producing one record per CDR3 protein. Of around 300,000 distinct CDR3 sequences in the sample, roughly a quarter were seen once. The sequenced sample was naive CD8+ T cells from blood, with Jurkat cell RNA spiked in. These receptors originate from a human donor in good health. Some libraries in this study had Jurkat cell RNA spiked in. Both conserved end residues are part of each CDR3. D genes are given only for firm matches. Size is stated for part of the rows, as once, few or many counts, or as a class when the clone is expanded.

. TRBJ2-7 TRBV10-3 TRBD2 TGTGCCATCAGAGCGGGGCAATCCTACGAGCAGTACTTC CAIRAGQSYEQYF
many TRBJ2-7 TRBV12-3/TRBV12-4 TRBD2 TGTGCCAGCAGTAGCGGGACTTCGTCCTACGAGCAGTACTTC CASSSGTSSYEQYF
few TRBJ1-2 TRBV13 TRBD1 TGTGCCAGCAGCCCAGGGACAGGGATAGACTATGGCTACACCTTC CASSPGTGIDYGYTF
. TRBJ2-7 TRBV7-6 . TGTGCCAGCAGCTTAGATGGGCACGAGCAGTACTTC CASSLDGHEQYF
few TRBJ2-2 TRBV4-3 . TGCGCCAGCAGCCAAGATACAGGACTCACCGGGGAGCTGTTTTTT CASSQDTGLTGELFF
many TRBJ2-3 TRBV6-1 TRBD2 TGTGCCAGCAGTGAAACTAGCGGGATCACAGATACGCAGTATTTT CASSETSGITDTQYF
few TRBJ1-1 TRBV30 . TGTGCCTGGAGTGATGACACTGAAGCTTTCTTT CAWSDDTEAFF
many TRBJ2-3 TRBV7-6 . TGTGCCAGCAGCTTATCCCCAGGTGGGGCCGCAGATACGCAGTATTTT CASSLSPGGAADTQYF
few TRBJ2-7 TRBV5-5 . TGTGCCAGCAGCTTGTCTCCAGCGATGACCTACGAGCAGTACTTC CASSLSPAMTYEQYF
many TRBJ2-7 TRBV4-3 TRBD2 TGCGCCAGCAGCCACGGAGCGGGATCGGGCTACGAGCAGTACTTC CASSHGAGSGYEQYF
. TRBJ2-5 TRBV6-5 . TGTGCCAGCAGTTGCGGTCTGGGGGGACAAGAGACCCAGTACTTC CASSCGLGGQETQYF
many TRBJ2-7 TRBV7-9 . TGTGCCAGCAGCTCCATGTTGGACGAGCAGTACTTC CASSSMLDEQYF
few TRBJ1-2 TRBV6-2/TRBV6-3 . TGTGCCAGCAGTTTGAGCAGGGGAATTGGCTACACCTTC CASSLSRGIGYTF
. TRBJ2-3 TRBV30 TRBD2 TGTGCCTGGAGTAGACTAGCGAGAGATACGCAGTATTTT CAWSRLARDTQYF
many TRBJ2-7 TRBV5-4 TRBD2 TGTGCCAGCAGCCACGGGACTAGCGAAAGGGAGCAGTACTTC CASSHGTSEREQYF
. TRBJ2-3 TRBV10-3 . TGTGCCGTGGGCACAGATACGCAGTATTTT CAVGTDTQYF
few TRBJ1-6 TRBV27 TRBD1 TGTGCCAGCAGTTTAGATCCGACAGGGGGCTCCTATAATTCACCCCTCCACTTT CASSLDPTGGSYNSPLHF
few TRBJ1-5 TRBV27 . TGTGCCAGCAGTTTAACGGCAGGGGATTATAGCAATCAGCCCCAGCATTTT CASSLTAGDYSNQPQHF
many TRBJ2-2 TRBV9 . TGTGCCAGCAGCGCCGGTTGGGGGGCCGGGGAGCTGTTTTTT CASSAGWGAGELFF
many TRBJ1-5 TRBV6-6 . TGTGCCAGCAGTCCGAACCTTCACAATCAGCCCCAGCATTTT CASSPNLHNQPQHF
. TRBJ2-3 TRBV13 TRBD2 TGTGCCAGCAGCCCCCGGGAGGGCCCGGATACGCAGTATTTT CASSPREGPDTQYF
few TRBJ1-4 TRBV4-1 . TGCGCCAGCAGCCCCGAAGGACAGTGGGGGTTGGTTGAAAAACTGTTTTTT CASSPEGQWGLVEKLFF
few TRBJ2-7 TRBV2 . TGTGCCAGCAGTCAGACGGACCGGAGTCATTTC CASSQTDRSHF
few TRBJ2-1 TRBV13 . TGTGCCAGCAGCCCCCCCGGGTCGAGCTCCTACAATGAGCAGTTCTTC CASSPPGSSSYNEQFF
many TRBJ1-1 TRBV7-9 TRBD1 TGTGCCAGCAGCTTAGGACAGGGAAGCAACACTGAAGCTTTCTTT CASSLGQGSNTEAFF
. TRBJ2-1 TRBV6-6 . TGCGCCAGCAGTTATGCCTGGGGGCGCAATGAGCAGTTCTTC CASSYAWGRNEQFF
many TRBJ2-7 TRBV4-3 . TGCGCCAGCAGCCAAGAGCAGGGGCGCGAGCAGTACTTC CASSQEQGREQYF
many TRBJ2-7 TRBV27 . TGTGCCAGCAGTAGGACAGATAACGTTTACGAGCAGTACTTC CASSRTDNVYEQYF
. TRBJ1-1 TRBV27 . TGTGCCAGCGGATGGGGCAGTAACACTGAAGCTTTCTTT CASGWGSNTEAFF
many TRBJ1-1 TRBV4-1 . TGCGCCAGCAGCTGGGAGAAGGATGCGGACACTGAAGCTTTCTTT CASSWEKDADTEAFF
once TRBJ2-6 TRBV18 TRBD1 TGTGCCAGCTCACCCGAGGGACAGGGGCGTTTCTCTGGGGCCAACGTCCTGACTTTC CASSPEGQGRFSGANVLTF
. TRBJ1-1 TRBV20-1 . TGCAGTGCCGCCCCCAGGTCTGAAGCTTTCTTT CSAAPRSEAFF
few TRBJ2-5 TRBV4-1 . TGCGCCAGCAGCCAAGACATACTGGGCCCGGCCGGCCAAGAGACCCAGTACTTC CASSQDILGPAGQETQYF
many TRBJ2-3 TRBV9 TRBD1 TGTGCCAGCAGCGCTCCAGGGGGTAAAGATACGCAGTATTTT CASSAPGGKDTQYF
. TRBJ2-7 TRBV6-2/TRBV6-3 TRBD1 TGTGCCAGCAGTTCGACAGGGGCCTCCTACGAGCAGTACTTC CASSSTGASYEQYF
. TRBJ2-7 TRBV29-1 . TGCAGCGTGTTGGTGGACCGCACCTACGAGCAGTACTTC CSVLVDRTYEQYF
. TRBJ2-3 TRBV2 . TGTGCCAGCAGTGAAGCGTTGAGCGATACGCAGTATTTT CASSEALSDTQYF
many TRBJ2-5 TRBV23-1 . TGCGCCAGCAGTGACAGAGCCCAAGAGACCCAGTACTTC CASSDRAQETQYF
. TRBJ2-2 TRBV6-2/TRBV6-3 . TGTGCCAGCAGTTACATTGTAGCGAACCCCGGGGAGCTGTTTTTT CASSYIVANPGELFF
. TRBJ1-5 TRBV15 . TGTGCCACCAGCAGTACAAGGGAAGGGGAGTACAATCAGCCCCAGCATTTT CATSSTREGEYNQPQHF
few TRBJ2-7 TRBV4-1 . TGCGCCAGCAGCGACGGGACAATCCACGAGCAGTACTTC CASSDGTIHEQYF
many TRBJ2-7 TRBV13 TRBD1 TGTGCCAGCAGCTCCCGGGACAGGCCTTCCTACGAGCAGTACTTC CASSSRDRPSYEQYF
many TRBJ2-7 TRBV4-1 TRBD1 TGCGCCAGCAGCCAAGTTAACAGGGGCGCCTACGAGCAGTACTTC CASSQVNRGAYEQYF
. TRBJ2-3 TRBV7-6 TRBD2 TGTGCCAGCAGCTTCCACGCGCCTAGAACGGGAGGGCCGGGGCGCACAGATACGCAGTATTTT CASSFHAPRTGGPGRTDTQYF
. TRBJ1-4 TRBV6-5 TRBD1 TGTGCCAGCAGCACGACAGGGTATGGTGAAAAACTGTTTTTT CASSTTGYGEKLFF
many TRBJ2-5 TRBV27 . TGTGCCAGTTCTAGGCCTGGTCTCGAAGAGACCCAGTACTTC CASSRPGLEETQYF
. TRBJ2-1 TRBV6-6 . TGTGCCAGCAGTTACTCGGCTGTCTCCTACAATGAGCAGTTCTTC CASSYSAVSYNEQFF
. TRBJ2-3 TRBV9 . TGTGCCAGCAGCGACCCCACAGATACGCAGTATTTT CASSDPTDTQYF
few TRBJ2-3 TRBV4-1 TRBD2 TGCGCCAGCAGCCAACTCCTGCAACTAGCGGGCCTCACAGATACGCAGTATTTT CASSQLLQLAGLTDTQYF